One sample yielded the 9 T cell receptor beta chains listed below, sequenced in a study of graft-versus-host responses after intestinal transplantation. No antigen has been identified for these receptors. Sequenced by immunoSEQ multiplex PCR; TCRdb stores in-frame clones only, minus some. The sample lists about 100,000 clones; 80% to 95% were seen once. This sample comprised unstimulated CD8+ T cells sorted from spleen or lymph node cells, obtained before intestinal transplant. Every receptor here comes from a human donor who received an intestinal transplant.

The chain carries TRBV4-1 and TRBJ2-1, with TRBD1 identical over 8 bases. Germline values: CDR1 MGHRA, CDR2 YSYEKL. The CDR3 has 15 residues. V lost 1 base to trimming and J lost 5 bases; unmatched junction nucleotides: 4. CDR3 sequence (DNA): TGCGCCAGCAGCCAAGTTCAGGGGGCGGACAATGAGCAGTTCTTC. Residues: CASSQVQGADNEQFF.

This sequence joins TRBV5-4 and TRBJ1-1; D possibly corresponds to TRBD1 (6 bases). CDR3 size: 16 residues. Germline V gene sequence: CDR1 SGHNT, CDR2 YYREEE (reference sequence). Trimming removed 3 bases at V and 0 bases at J, with 15 bases between. The CDR3 is CASSSGQLTMNTEAFF. The DNA for the CDR3 is TGTGCCAGCAGCTCCGGACAGCTTACCATGAACACTGAAGCTTTCTTT.

With regard to this clone: Other DNA sequences in this specimen translate into the identical CDR3. The CDR3 is CASRYGGSPEAFF. CDR3 nucleotide sequence: TGTGCCAGCAGGTACGGAGGGAGCCCTGAAGCTTTCTTT. The V and J genes are TRBV7-9 and TRBJ1-1, with D unclear. The CDR3 runs to 13 residues. V lost 6 bases and J lost 6, with 14 bases in between. Germline V lookup: CDR1 SEHNR, CDR2 FQNEAQ (reference sequence).

The chain joins TRBV28 to TRBJ1-5; a possible D gene is TRBD1 (5 bases). The CDR3 length is 16 residues. The germline V and J ends were trimmed by 7 bases and 0 bases, with 16 bases remaining between them. Looked up from germline, CDR1 is MDHEN and CDR2 is SYDVKM. This CDR3 is CASTLGREYSNQPQHF. The DNA of the CDR3 is TGTGCCAGCACCCTTGGCAGGGAGTATAGCAATCAGCCCCAGCATTTT.

The chain couples TRBV6-5 to TRBJ2-3, with D hard to call. In germline, CDR1 is MNHEY, CDR2 SVGAGI. The CDR3 spans 10 residues. Trimming took 8 bases from V and 3 from J, leaving 3 bases between them. DNA for the CDR3: TGTGCCAGCGGAACAGATACGCAGTATTTT. Encoded protein: CASGTDTQYF.

The V gene is TRBV6-5, the J gene TRBJ1-2; D is perhaps TRBD1 (5 bases). The CDR3 is 14 amino acids. V was shortened by 5 bases and J by 2 bases, with 12 bases between the two germline ends. Looked up from germline, CDR1 is MNHEY and CDR2 is SVGAGI. CDR3 DNA: TGTGCCAGCAGTACTGACAGAGCAAACTATGGCTACACCTTC. Its protein is CASSTDRANYGYTF.

V and J are TRBV10-2 and TRBJ2-7, with 7 bases that match TRBD2. The CDR3 is 16 amino acids. The germline V gene encodes CDR1 WSHSY and CDR2 SAAADI. V lost 3 bases to trimming and J lost 6 bases; unmatched junction nucleotides: 14. The DNA of the CDR3 is TGCGCCAGCAGTGATGTGGCGGGAGCTTCTGTGGGCGAGCAGTACTTC. Its translation is CASSDVAGASVGEQYF.

This chain links TRBV6-5 with TRBJ2-7; D is possibly TRBD1 (6 bases). In germline, CDR1 is MNHEY, CDR2 SVGAGI. The length of the CDR3 is 14 residues. V lost 6 bases to trimming and J lost 6 bases, with 18 bases between them. CDR3 loop: CASSLFETGGEQYF. The CDR3 DNA reads as TGTGCCAGCAGCTTGTTTGAGACAGGCGGCGAGCAGTACTTC.

For this clone: Other DNA variants within this sample encode the same CDR3. The chain carries TRBV6-5 and TRBJ1-3; D remains ambiguous. The CDR3 has 14 residues. CDR1 is MNHEY and CDR2 is SVGAGI in the germline V gene. V was clipped by 0 bases and J by 4 bases, with 7 bases between them. CDR3 nucleotide sequence: TGTGCCAGCAGTTACTCGACCGGGGGAAACACCATATATTTT. This codes for CASSYSTGGNTIYF.